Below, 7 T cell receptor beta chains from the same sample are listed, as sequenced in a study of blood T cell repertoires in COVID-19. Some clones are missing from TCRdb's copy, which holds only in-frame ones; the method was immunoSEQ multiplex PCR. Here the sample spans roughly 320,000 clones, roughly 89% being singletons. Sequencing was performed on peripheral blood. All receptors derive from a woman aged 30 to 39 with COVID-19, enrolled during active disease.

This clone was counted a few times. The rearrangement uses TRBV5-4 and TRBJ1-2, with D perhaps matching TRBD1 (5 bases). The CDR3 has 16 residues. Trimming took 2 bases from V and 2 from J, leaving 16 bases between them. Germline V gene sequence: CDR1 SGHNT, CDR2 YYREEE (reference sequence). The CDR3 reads CASSFPPFRENYGYTF. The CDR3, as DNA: TGTGCCAGCAGCTTCCCCCCGTTCAGGGAAAACTATGGCTACACCTTC. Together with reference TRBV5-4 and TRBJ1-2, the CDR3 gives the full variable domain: ETGVTQSPTHLIKTRGQQVTLRCSSQSGHNTVSWYQQALGQGPQFIFQYYREEENGRGNFPPRFSGLQFPNYSSELNVNALELDDSALYLCASSFPPFRENYGYTFGSGTRLTVV.

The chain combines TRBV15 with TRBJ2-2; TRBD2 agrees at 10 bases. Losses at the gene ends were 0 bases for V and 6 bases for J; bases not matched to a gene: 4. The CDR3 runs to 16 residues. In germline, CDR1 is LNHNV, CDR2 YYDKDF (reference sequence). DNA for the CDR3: TGTGCCACCAGCAGAGACCCAGCGGGGGGGCCCGGGGAGCTGTTTTTT. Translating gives CATSRDPAGGPGELFF.

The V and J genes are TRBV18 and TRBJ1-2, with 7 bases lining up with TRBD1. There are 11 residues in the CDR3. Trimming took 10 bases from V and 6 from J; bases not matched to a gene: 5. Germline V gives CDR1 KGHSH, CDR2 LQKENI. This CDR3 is CATRQGDGYTF. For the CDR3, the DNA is TGTGCCACCAGACAGGGTGATGGCTACACCTTC.

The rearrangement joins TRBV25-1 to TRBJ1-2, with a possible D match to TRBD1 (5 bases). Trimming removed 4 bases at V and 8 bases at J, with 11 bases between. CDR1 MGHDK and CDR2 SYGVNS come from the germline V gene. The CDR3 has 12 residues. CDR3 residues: CASSGAGGGYTF. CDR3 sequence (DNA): TGTGCCAGCAGTGGTGCCGGGGGGGGCTACACCTTC.

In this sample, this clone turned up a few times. This CDR3 is CASSPRTSYEQYV. CDR3 nucleotide sequence: TGTGCCAGCAGCCCCAGGACTAGCTACGAGCAGTACGTC. The chain employs TRBV7-9 and TRBJ2-7; 7 bases line up with TRBD2. This CDR3 spans 13 amino acids. Germline V gene lookup returns CDR1 SEHNR and CDR2 FQNEAQ (reference sequence). V shed 5 bases, J shed 3 bases, and the junction held 4 bases outside the gene matches.

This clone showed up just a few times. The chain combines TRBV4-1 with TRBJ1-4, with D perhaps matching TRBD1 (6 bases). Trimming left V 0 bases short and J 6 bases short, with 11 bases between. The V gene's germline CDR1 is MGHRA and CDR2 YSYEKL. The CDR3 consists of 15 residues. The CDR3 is CASSQDGQIDEKLFF. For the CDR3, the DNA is TGCGCCAGCAGCCAAGACGGACAGATCGATGAAAAACTGTTTTTT.

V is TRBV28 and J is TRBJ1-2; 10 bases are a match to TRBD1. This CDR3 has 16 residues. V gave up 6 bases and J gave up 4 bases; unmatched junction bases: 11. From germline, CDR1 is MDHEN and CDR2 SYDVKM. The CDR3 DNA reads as TGTGCCAGCAGCAATATACCGGACAGGGGGGGCTATGGCTACACCTTC. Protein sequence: CASSNIPDRGGYGYTF.